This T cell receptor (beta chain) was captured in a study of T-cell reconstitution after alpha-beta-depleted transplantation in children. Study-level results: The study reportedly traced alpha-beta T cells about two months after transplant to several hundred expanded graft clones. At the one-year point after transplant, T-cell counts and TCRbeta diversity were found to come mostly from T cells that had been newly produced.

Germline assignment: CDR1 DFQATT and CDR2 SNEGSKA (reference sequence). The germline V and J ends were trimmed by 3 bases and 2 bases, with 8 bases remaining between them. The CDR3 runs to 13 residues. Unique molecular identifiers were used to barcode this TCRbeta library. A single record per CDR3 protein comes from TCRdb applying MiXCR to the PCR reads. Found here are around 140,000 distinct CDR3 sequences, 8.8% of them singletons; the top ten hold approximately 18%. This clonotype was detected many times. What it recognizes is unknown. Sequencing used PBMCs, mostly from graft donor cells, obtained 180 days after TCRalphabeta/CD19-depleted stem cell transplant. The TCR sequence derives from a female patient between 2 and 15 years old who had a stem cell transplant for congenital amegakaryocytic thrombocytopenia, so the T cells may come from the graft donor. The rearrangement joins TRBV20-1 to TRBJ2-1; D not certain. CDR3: CSASSGPYNEQFF. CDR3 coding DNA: TGCAGTGCTAGCTCTGGCCCCTACAATGAGCAGTTCTTC.